A selection of T cell receptor beta chains follows, all from one sample in a study of T cells after yellow fever vaccination. TCRdb re-analysed the 5' RACE reads in MiXCR, keeping a single row per CDR3 protein. The profile shows 230,000 or so distinct CDR3 sequences, 3.6% of them singletons. The sequencing here drew on PBMCs, taken 15 days after the yellow fever booster vaccination. All receptors derive from a man between 18 and 35 years old who received the YFV17D yellow fever vaccine. Each CDR3 is given with its conserved first and last residue. Fields, in order: J gene, clone size, V gene, D gene, CDR3 DNA, CDR3 protein. The D gene is left open where the match is weak. Each size is once, few, many, or a class for an expanded clone.

TRBJ1-2,few,TRBV12-3/TRBV12-4,.,TGTGCCAGCAGTTTATGGGCATCCGAGGGGGATGGCTACACCTTC,CASSLWASEGDGYTF
TRBJ1-2,many,TRBV20-1,.,TGCAGTGCTAACTCTGGGGGGAACCCTAACTATGGCTACACCTTC,CSANSGGNPNYGYTF
TRBJ2-5,many,TRBV7-2,.,TGTGCCAGCAGCCCCCTCCAAGAGACCCAGTACTTC,CASSPLQETQYF
TRBJ2-2,many,TRBV12-3/TRBV12-4,TRBD1,TGTGCCAGCAGGGGTCCCGGGACAGGGGAGCGCGGGGAGCTGTTTTTT,CASRGPGTGERGELFF
TRBJ1-6,many,TRBV7-9,TRBD1,TGTTCCAGCAGCCCAAGTGGGGACAGATACACTTCACCCCTCCACTTT,CSSSPSGDRYTSPLHF
TRBJ2-7,few,TRBV14,TRBD1,TGTGCCAGCAGCCAAGAACGACAGGGAGAGCAGTACTTC,CASSQERQGEQYF
TRBJ2-2,many,TRBV7-3,TRBD2,TGTGCCAGCAGCACCTCGACTAGCGGGGGGGGTCACACCGGGGAGCTGTTTTTT,CASSTSTSGGGHTGELFF
TRBJ2-7,many,TRBV4-2,.,TGTGCCAGCAGCCAAGCCTGGGGGGAGCAGTACTTC,CASSQAWGEQYF
TRBJ2-3,many,TRBV20-1,.,TGCAGTGCTAGAACGGCTCAGGGGATCACAGATACGCAGTATTTT,CSARTAQGITDTQYF
TRBJ2-5,many,TRBV28,.,TGTGCCAGCAGTCAGGGAGTTCTGGAGACCCAGTACTTC,CASSQGVLETQYF
TRBJ1-1,many,TRBV2,.,TGTGCCAGCAGCTCAGCCTCGAACACTGAAGCTTTCTTT,CASSSASNTEAFF
TRBJ1-2,many,TRBV27,.,TGTGCCAGCAGCAAAAACAGGGTCTATGGCTACACCTTC,CASSKNRVYGYTF
TRBJ2-2,many,TRBV7-3,TRBD1,TGTGCCAGCAGCAAACAGGGGGCGTACACCGGGGAGCTGTTTTTT,CASSKQGAYTGELFF
TRBJ2-1,many,TRBV3-1,TRBD2,TGTGCCAGCAGCCCCGGGACTAGCGGGGGGCGTATGTTCTTC,CASSPGTSGGRMFF
TRBJ2-1,few,TRBV7-8,TRBD2,TGTGCCAGCAGCTTTGGGGGGGAGTCCTACAATGAGCAGTTCTTC,CASSFGGESYNEQFF
TRBJ1-1,many,TRBV5-5,.,TGTGCCAGCAGCTCGACAACAGGGAACACTGAAGCTTTCTTT,CASSSTTGNTEAFF
TRBJ2-5,many,TRBV24-1,TRBD1,TGTGCCACCAGTGATGTCCGGGACAGGGGGATAGAGACCCAGTACTTC,CATSDVRDRGIETQYF
TRBJ1-6,many,TRBV7-2,.,TGTGCCAGCAGCCCCCGGGCCAATTCACCCCTCCACTTT,CASSPRANSPLHF
TRBJ2-3,many,TRBV7-2,TRBD2,TGTGCCAGCAGCTTCGGGACTAGCGGCACAGATACGCAGTATTTT,CASSFGTSGTDTQYF
TRBJ1-6,many,TRBV5-1,TRBD1,TGCGCCAGCAGCTTAACCGGGACAGGGAATTCACCCCTCCACTTT,CASSLTGTGNSPLHF
TRBJ2-3,many,TRBV12-3/TRBV12-4,TRBD2,TGTGCCAGCAGCCCAGGACTAGGGAGCACAGATACGCAGTATTTT,CASSPGLGSTDTQYF
TRBJ2-2,few,TRBV24-1,.,TGTGCCACCAGTGATTACAGTGGCGAAAACACCGGGGAGCTGTTTTTT,CATSDYSGENTGELFF
TRBJ1-1,many,TRBV12-3/TRBV12-4,.,TGTGCCAGCAGCCGGACACGGAACACTGAAGCTTTCTTT,CASSRTRNTEAFF
TRBJ1-1,many,TRBV27,.,TGTGCCAGCAGTTTACGGCGGGCCACTGAAGCTTTCTTT,CASSLRRATEAFF